Below are 13 T cell receptor beta chains sequenced from a single sample in a study of shared clonotypes between healthy human individuals. The naive CD8 subset, CD45RO-negative cells positively selected for CCR7, excluded terminally differentiated effector memory CD45RA+ cells. Clones were read by immunoSEQ multiplex PCR, and TCRdb kept only the in-frame ones, dropping some. Of around 2,000,000 clones in the sample, about 95% were seen once. Specimen: naive CD8+ T cells sorted from blood. The receptor set was obtained from a man aged 18 to 29 in good health.

The J gene is TRBJ1-2, the V gene TRBV27; 8 bases line up with TRBD1. The CDR3 is 15 residues long. Looked up from germline, CDR1 is MNHEY and CDR2 is SMNVEV (reference sequence). The V and J ends lost 1 base and 4 bases, in that order; junction bases with no gene match: 5. The CDR3 loop is CASSLYQGAFYGYTF. In DNA, the CDR3 is TGTGCCAGCAGTTTATATCAGGGGGCCTTCTATGGCTACACCTTC.

J is TRBJ2-3 and V is TRBV7-2, with D unclear. The germline CDR1 and CDR2 sequences are SGHTA and FQGNSA. The V and J ends lost 2 bases and 0 bases respectively, with 21 bases between them. There are 19 residues in the CDR3. CDR3: CASSLPSESASISTDTQYF. The DNA for the CDR3 is TGTGCCAGCAGCTTACCCTCAGAGAGCGCCTCAATTAGCACAGATACGCAGTATTTT.

The chain carries TRBV28 and TRBJ2-5; no reliable D call. The J call may be wrong; the DNA end is better matched by TRBJ2-7. CDR1 is MDHEN and CDR2 is SYDVKM in the germline V gene. There are 13 residues in the CDR3. CDR3 region: CASSLGFSYEQYF. DNA for the CDR3: TGTGCCAGCAGTTTGGGATTTTCCTACGAGCAGTACTTC.

The chain recombines TRBV5-6 with TRBJ2-3; D might be TRBD1 (5 bases). Germline V gene data show CDR1 as SGHDT and CDR2 as YYEEEE. V was clipped by 2 bases and J by 4 bases, with 17 bases between them. The CDR3 totals 16 residues. The CDR3 spells CASSFRRGPRPDTQYF. Written as DNA, the CDR3 is TGTGCCAGCAGCTTCAGAAGGGGCCCAAGGCCAGATACGCAGTATTTT.

This clone was observed a single time. The rearrangement joins TRBV30 to TRBJ2-3; 11 positions match TRBD2. This CDR3 is built from 17 residues. V gave up 0 bases and J gave up 5 bases; unmatched junction bases: 10. CDR1 is GTSNPN, CDR2 SVGIG, per germline (reference sequence). The CDR3 region has the DNA TGTGCCTGGAGTGTACGACTAGCGGGGTATCGGGGAGATACGCAGTATTTT. This codes for CAWSVRLAGYRGDTQYF.

This chain joins TRBV5-4 and TRBJ1-3, with TRBD1 identical over 7 bases. CDR3 size: 17 residues. The V segment lost 4 bases and the J segment 4 bases; nucleotides outside the gene matches: 14. Germline assignment: CDR1 SGHNT and CDR2 YYREEE (reference sequence). CDR3 nucleotide sequence: TGTGCCAGCAGCCGAAGTCGGGACAGCGTGGGCGGAAACACCATATATTTT. Protein product: CASSRSRDSVGGNTIYF.

About this clone itself: The same CDR3 can be traced to other DNA sequences in this sample. The chain carries TRBV5-1 and TRBJ2-3; 12 bases align to TRBD2. J gave up 3 bases and V 0 bases, and 2 bases lay outside the gene matches. Germline CDR1 SGHRS, CDR2 YFSETQ. The CDR3 loop spans 16 amino acids. CDR3: CASSLALAGGTDTQYF. The CDR3 DNA reads as TGCGCCAGCAGCTTGGCCCTAGCGGGGGGGACAGATACGCAGTATTTT. Variable domain in full (rest from reference TRBV5-1 and TRBJ2-3): KAGVTQTPRYLIKTRGQQVTLSCSPISGHRSVSWYQQTPGQGLQFLFEYFSETQRNKGNFPGRFSGRQFSNSRSEMNVSTLELGDSALYLCASSLALAGGTDTQYFGPGTRLTVL.

V is TRBV9 and J is TRBJ2-3; 8 nucleotides line up with TRBD2. This CDR3 is built from 16 residues. Germline V gene data show CDR1 as SGDLS and CDR2 as YYNGEE. V lost 4 bases and J lost 0; bases outside the gene matches: 7. The CDR3 loop reads CASSLGAGVSTDTQYF. CDR3 sequence (DNA): TGTGCCAGCAGCTTAGGAGCGGGGGTGAGCACAGATACGCAGTATTTT.

This clone occurred once. The chain employs TRBV28 and TRBJ2-2; D gene uncertain. V was cut by 1 base and J by 4 bases, with 10 bases left in between. Germline CDR1 and CDR2: MDHEN and SYDVKM. The length of the CDR3 is 15 residues. The DNA of the CDR3 is TGTGCCAGCAGTTTATTGGGTGCGCCCACCGGGGAGCTGTTTTTT. The encoded protein is CASSLLGAPTGELFF. Full variable domain (outside the CDR3, taken from reference TRBV28 and TRBJ2-2): DVKVTQSSRYLVKRTGEKVFLECVQDMDHENMFWYRQDPGLGLRLIYFSYDVKMKEKGDIPEGYSVSREKKERFSLILESASTNQTSMYLCASSLLGAPTGELFFGEGSRLTVL.

The J gene is TRBJ2-7, the V gene TRBV11-2; D is perhaps TRBD2 (5 bases). From germline, CDR1 is SGHAT and CDR2 FQNNGV. CDR3 length: 13 amino acids. V was trimmed by 9 bases and J by 2 bases, leaving 14 bases between them. The DNA for the CDR3 is TGTGCCAGTGGTCGGGTGACTACCTACGAGCAGTACTTC. As protein: CASGRVTTYEQYF.

The chain has TRBV6-1 and TRBJ1-2; no clear D gene. This CDR3 region has 15 residues. In germline, CDR1 is MNHNS, CDR2 SASEGT. V lost 1 base, J lost 4 bases, and 13 bases lay in between. The CDR3 bases are TGTGCCAGCAGTGAAGGGATCGCCCTTTCCTATGGCTACACCTTC. Translation: CASSEGIALSYGYTF.

For the CDR3, the DNA is TGTGCCAGCAGTTACGGCTCACTCGGGTACGAGCAGTACTTC. This translates into CASSYGSLGYEQYF. The chain couples TRBV6-5 to TRBJ2-7, with D unclear. Germline assignment: CDR1 MNHEY and CDR2 SVGAGI. V was clipped by 2 bases and J by 4 bases, with 12 bases between them. The CDR3 contains 14 residues.

The chain uses TRBV13 and TRBJ2-5, with TRBD1 matching over 8 bases. Germline assignment: CDR1 PRHDT and CDR2 FYEKMQ (reference sequence). The CDR3 is 14 residues long. V dropped 5 bases and J dropped 3; count of bases not matched to a gene: 5. CDR3: CASSTQGAEETQYF. Here the CDR3 DNA reads TGTGCCAGCAGCACCCAGGGGGCAGAAGAGACCCAGTACTTC.